The sequence of this T cell receptor beta chain was determined in a study of T cells in Graves' hyperthyroidism and ophthalmopathy. The study excluded patients with uncontrolled infection, other autoimmune disease, pregnancy or lactation. RNA transcripts served as the template for amplifying TCR beta CDR3 regions. The primer set for the first-round RT-PCR of the TCR CDR3 was HTBI. TCRdb redid the calling of the multiplex PCR reads with MiXCR, one entry per CDR3 protein. The data show roughly 380,000 distinct CDR3 sequences, around an eighth seen once. CDR1 and CDR2 from the germline V gene are MDHEN and SYDVKM. The CDR3 length is 13 residues. The V end lost 6 bases, the J end lost 0 bases, and 6 bases lay between the germline ends. Many counts were recorded for this clonotype.

J is TRBJ2-1 and V is TRBV28; the D is unclear. The material sequenced was blood. The clonotype originates from a man aged 25-45 years with Graves' hyperthyroidism that later progressed to Graves' ophthalmopathy. The CDR3 DNA is TGTGCCAGCAGATGGAGCTCCTACAATGAGCAGTTCTTC. Its protein is CASRWSSYNEQFF. Together with reference TRBV28 and TRBJ2-1, the CDR3 gives the full variable domain: DVKVTQSSRYLVKRTGEKVFLECVQDMDHENMFWYRQDPGLGLRLIYFSYDVKMKEKGDIPEGYSVSREKKERFSLILESASTNQTSMYLCASRWSSYNEQFFGPGTRLTVL.